This T cell receptor (beta chain) was recorded in a study of response to subunit inactivated influenza vaccine. Study results and caveats: Authors suggested seasonal influenza vaccinations each recruit few new T cells.

TCRdb reprocessed the RT-PCR reads via MiXCR and lists one record per CDR3 protein. The sample consists of under 950,000 distinct CDR3 sequences, around 21% of them appearing once. In regard to this clonotype: Its antigen is undetermined.

This CDR3 has 16 residues. Germline CDR1 reads SGHAT; CDR2 reads FQNNGV. Trimming removed 3 bases at V and 2 bases at J, with 15 bases between. The sequences come from PBMCs from blood, collected roughly 5 days after vaccination. The chain combines TRBV11-2 with TRBJ2-3; tentatively, D is TRBD2 (6 bases). The receptor was derived from a man between 50 and 59 years old who received an inactivated influenza vaccine. In DNA, the CDR3 is TGTGCCAGCAGCTTGCTGGGGGGTTCCCTCACAGATACGCAGTATTTT. Its translation: CASSLLGGSLTDTQYF.